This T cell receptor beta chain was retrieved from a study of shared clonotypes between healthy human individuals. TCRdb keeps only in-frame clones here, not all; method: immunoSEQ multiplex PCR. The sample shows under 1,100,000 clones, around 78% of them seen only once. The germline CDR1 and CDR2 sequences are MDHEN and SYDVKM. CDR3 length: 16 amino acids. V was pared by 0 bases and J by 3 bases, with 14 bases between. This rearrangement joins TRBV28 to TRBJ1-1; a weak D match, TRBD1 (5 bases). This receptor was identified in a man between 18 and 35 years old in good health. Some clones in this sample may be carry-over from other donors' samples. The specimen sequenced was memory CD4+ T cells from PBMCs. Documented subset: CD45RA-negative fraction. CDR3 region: CASSLWPGGGDTEAFF. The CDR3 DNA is TGTGCCAGCAGTTTATGGCCCGGCGGAGGGGACACTGAAGCTTTCTTT.